This T cell receptor (beta chain) is drawn from a study of radiotherapy plus CTLA-4 blockade in lung cancer. Profiled with immunoSEQ multiplex PCR; TCRdb holds only in-frame clones, not every one. The data hold 50,000 to 65,000 clones, with 70% to 85% observed a single time. Patients in the study, people with chemo-refractory metastatic non-small-cell lung cancer, received focal radiation plus ipilimumab CTLA-4 blockade. The CDR3 is made up of 16 amino acids. CDR1 SGHTA and CDR2 FQGNSA come from the germline V gene. The V and J ends lost 4 bases and 3 bases respectively, with 13 bases between them. The rearrangement uses TRBV7-2 and TRBJ1-6; D unclear. The receptor comes from a human donor with non-small cell lung cancer who had a partial response to radiotherapy plus ipilimumab. The specimen was peripheral blood, collected from a patient treated with radiotherapy plus ipilimumab. The CDR3 here is CASSSGWRDYNSPLHF. CDR3 bases: TGTGCCAGCAGCTCCGGATGGAGGGACTATAATTCACCCCTCCACTTT.